The 13 T cell receptor beta chains given below trace back to one sample, sequenced in a study of shared clonotypes between healthy human individuals. Clones were read by immunoSEQ multiplex PCR, and TCRdb kept only the in-frame ones, dropping some. The sample has about half a million clones; roughly three quarters are singletons. The sample taken for sequencing was PBMCs. These TCRs come from a woman between 40 and 55 years old in good health. Some clones in this sample may be carry-over from other donors' samples.

This clone was seen only once. A far larger clone differs by one base, so this is likely a read error. V and J are TRBV7-9 and TRBJ2-5; weak D call: TRBD2 (6 bases). The CDR3 is 16 amino acids. Germline V gene lookup returns CDR1 SEHNR and CDR2 FQNEAQ (reference sequence). Here the CDR3 reads CATSSFPSSGEETQYF. The CDR3 DNA reads TGTGCCACCAGCTCCTTCCCCAGTAGCGGAGAAGAGACCCAGTACTTC.

A remark on this clone: Other nucleotide sequences in the sample specify the same CDR3. The chain combines TRBV30 with TRBJ1-1; no firm D call. The germline CDR1 and CDR2 sequences are GTSNPN and SVGIG (reference sequence). This CDR3 contains 13 residues. Deletions cut 2 bases from V and 3 bases from J, with 10 bases between. CDR3 DNA sequence: TGTGCCTGGAGTCCAGACCTCGACACTGAAGCTTTCTTT. Translation gives CAWSPDLDTEAFF. Supplemented by reference TRBV30 and TRBJ1-1, the full variable domain reads SQTIHQWPATLVQPVGSPLSLECTVEGTSNPNLYWYRQAAGRGLQLLFYSVGIGQISSEVPQNLSASRPQDRQFILSSKKLLLSDSGFYLCAWSPDLDTEAFFGQGTRLTVV.

A note on this clone: An end of the junction differs from the germline gene, which may be a read error. Additional DNA sequences in this sample encode the identical CDR3. The chain combines TRBV30 with TRBJ1-2, with D unresolved. Germline assignment: CDR1 GTSNPN and CDR2 SVGIG (reference sequence). The CDR3 has 12 amino acids. The CDR3 loop reads CAWRTPPQGYTF. The CDR3 region has the DNA TGCGCCTGGAGAACTCCTCCGCAGGGCTACACCTTC.

This clone has just a few counts. This could be a read error, since a much larger clone is one nucleotide away. The CDR3 bases are TGCGCCAGCAGCCAAGGAATTTTCTCCTACGAGCAGTACTTC. Translating it yields CASSQGIFSYEQYF. The chain combines TRBV4-1 with TRBJ2-7; D remains unclear. CDR1 is MGHRA, CDR2 YSYEKL, per germline. The CDR3 extends over 14 amino acids. Trimming left V 1 base short and J 0 bases short, with 7 bases between.

The chain is built from TRBV10-3 and TRBJ2-5; D gene uncertain. This CDR3 has 12 amino acids. Trimming took off 2 bases at V and 5 bases at J, with 6 bases between the two ends. Germline-derived CDR1 and CDR2 are ENHRY and SYGVKD. CDR3 residues: CAISEQSETQYF. The CDR3 DNA reads TGTGCCATCAGTGAGCAGAGTGAGACCCAGTACTTC.

The chain uses TRBV5-1 and TRBJ2-7; 9 nucleotides line up with TRBD2. The germline V gene encodes CDR1 SGHRS and CDR2 YFSETQ. The length of the CDR3 is 16 residues. V gave up 3 bases and J gave up 6 bases; unmatched junction bases: 13. CDR3 DNA: TGCGCCAGCAGCTATAGCGGGAGAGGCGGGGGAGGCGAGCAGTACTTC. It translates to CASSYSGRGGGGEQYF.

This chain connects TRBV7-6 to TRBJ2-2, with 7 positions matching TRBD2. Germline V gene data show CDR1 as SGHVS and CDR2 as FNYEAQ. The V gene end was trimmed by 0 bases and the J gene end by 6 bases; junction bases not matched to a gene: 1. The CDR3 has 14 residues. This CDR3 is CASSLAGGPGELFF. CDR3 DNA sequence: TGTGCCAGCAGCTTAGCGGGAGGGCCCGGGGAGCTGTTTTTT.

Worth noting for this clone: A far larger clone differs by one base, so this is likely a read error. Other DNA sequences in this specimen translate into the identical CDR3. V gene TRBV6-5 combines with J gene TRBJ1-2; D ambiguous. The CDR3 extends over 14 amino acids. Germline CDR1 reads MNHEY; CDR2 reads SVGAGI. The V end lost 6 bases, the J end lost 8 bases, and 19 bases lay between the germline ends. Here the CDR3 DNA reads TGTGCCAGCAGCCTCGGGCCCGCCGTGAGCGGCTACACCTTC. Translation: CASSLGPAVSGYTF.

The chain is built from TRBV9 and TRBJ2-2; TRBD1 might be the D (6 bases). CDR3 length: 16 amino acids. Germline lookup yields CDR1 SGDLS and CDR2 YYNGEE. Trimming removed 0 bases from V and 3 bases from J, with 12 bases in between. The CDR3: CASSVVAGADTGELFF. CDR3 in DNA: TGTGCCAGCAGCGTAGTTGCAGGGGCTGACACCGGGGAGCTGTTTTTT. Together with reference TRBV9 and TRBJ2-2, the CDR3 gives the full variable domain: DSGVTQTPKHLITATGQRVTLRCSPRSGDLSVYWYQQSLDQGLQFLIQYYNGEERAKGNILERFSAQQFPDLHSELNLSSLELGDSALYFCASSVVAGADTGELFFGEGSRLTVL.

For this clone: It differs at one base from a far larger clone, so likely a read error. The gene calls are TRBV5-6 and TRBJ2-7; D gene uncertain. Trimming took 1 base from V and 6 from J, leaving 14 bases between them. Germline lookup yields CDR1 SGHDT and CDR2 YYEEEE. The CDR3 sequence is 14 residues long. This CDR3 reads CASSLSLASREQYF. CDR3 bases: TGTGCCAGCAGCTTGAGTCTGGCGAGTCGCGAGCAGTACTTC.

The V and J genes are TRBV14 and TRBJ2-2; D unclear. Trimming took off 4 bases at V and 5 bases at J, with 11 bases between the two ends. The CDR3 has 14 residues. From germline, CDR1 is SGHDN and CDR2 FVKESK. CDR3 in amino acids: CASSPRPRTGELFF. The CDR3, as DNA: TGTGCCAGCAGCCCCCGTCCCAGGACCGGGGAGCTGTTTTTT.

Comments on this clone: Other DNA sequences in the sample encode the same CDR3. J is TRBJ1-6 and V is TRBV9; D not resolved. The germline V gene encodes CDR1 SGDLS and CDR2 YYNGEE. The CDR3 length is 12 residues. Trimming pared 0 bases from V and 10 bases from J, leaving 5 bases between. CDR3 DNA sequence: TGTGCCAGCAGCGTAGGAGGATCACCCCTCCACTTT. Its protein is CASSVGGSPLHF.

Concerning this clone: A far larger clone is off by one base, so a read error is likely. The same CDR3 is also encoded by other DNA sequences in this sample. The chain couples TRBV28 to TRBJ2-4; D is unclear. Germline CDR1 is MDHEN and CDR2 is SYDVKM. The CDR3 has 19 residues. The V end was cut by 5 bases, the J end by 2 bases, with 25 bases between. In DNA, the CDR3 is TGTGCCAGCAGTCTGTTTCAGTCCATCCACGGGTTGCCCAAAAACATTCAGTACTTC. Its translation: CASSLFQSIHGLPKNIQYF.